One sample yielded the 24 T cell receptor beta chains listed below, sequenced in a study of PD-L1 blockade in urothelial cancer. The table came from immunoSEQ multiplex PCR; TCRdb's copy has only in-frame clones and leaves some out. The sample shows around 40,000 clones, roughly nine tenths of them seen only once. Time point reported: pretreatment peripheral blood. The material sequenced was PBMCs, taken around atezolizumab (anti-PD-L1) treatment. The receptors shown here come from a woman in her sixties with urothelial cancer.

The chain is built from TRBV10-1 and TRBJ2-3; 14 positions agree with TRBD2. The CDR3 extends over 17 amino acids. Germline-derived CDR1 and CDR2 are WNHNN and SYGVQD (reference sequence). V was clipped by 1 base and J by 2 bases; unmatched bases: 2. CDR3 DNA: TGCGCCAGCAGTGAGTGGACTAGCGGGAGGTTCACAGATACGCAGTATTTT. Its protein is CASSEWTSGRFTDTQYF.

The chain links TRBV7-2 to TRBJ2-7, with TRBD2 matching over 8 bases. The CDR3 has 12 amino acids. V was pared by 3 bases and J by 7 bases, with 2 bases of the junction left unmatched. The germline V gene encodes CDR1 SGHTA and CDR2 FQGNSA. The CDR3 region has the DNA TGTGCCAGCAGCTTCAGCGGGAGTGAGCAGTACTTC. Amino acid sequence: CASSFSGSEQYF.

This clone was recorded only once. The chain is built from TRBV28 and TRBJ1-1; D may be TRBD1 (6 bases). The CDR3 has 13 amino acids. CDR1 and CDR2 from the germline V gene are MDHEN and SYDVKM. The V and J ends lost 6 bases and 6 bases respectively, with 14 bases between them. The CDR3 region is CASSSPPGAEAFF. Written as DNA, the CDR3 is TGTGCCAGCAGCTCACCCCCAGGGGCTGAAGCTTTCTTT.

The rearrangement uses TRBV30 and TRBJ2-5, with 8 bases aligning to TRBD1. This CDR3 contains 16 residues. V trimming: 3 bases; J trimming: 0 bases; junction bases outside the gene matches: 9. Germline CDR1 and CDR2: GTSNPN and SVGIG (reference sequence). CDR3 DNA: TGTGCCTGGAGGGGACCCCGGACAGGGTACCAAGAGACCCAGTACTTC. This encodes CAWRGPRTGYQETQYF.

The chain employs TRBV5-4 and TRBJ2-2; 9 nucleotides agree with TRBD1. CDR3 size: 17 residues. Germline V CDR1 and CDR2: SGHNT, YYREEE (reference sequence). The CDR3 reads CAYRGDRAKYYTGELFF. The CDR3 nucleotides read TGTGCGTATCGAGGGGACAGGGCTAAATACTACACCGGGGAGCTGTTTTTT.

The gene calls are TRBV28 and TRBJ2-7, with 8 bases identical to TRBD1. Germline V gene data show CDR1 as MDHEN and CDR2 as SYDVKM. J gave up 5 bases and V 6 bases, and 12 bases lay outside the gene matches. The CDR3 is 15 residues long. In nucleotides, the CDR3 is TGTGCCAGCAGCTCTACTGGCAGGGGGCGTCACGAGCAGTACTTC. Translating it yields CASSSTGRGRHEQYF.

The chain couples TRBV7-8 to TRBJ2-1, with no clear D. Germline CDR1 SGHVS, CDR2 FQNEAQ. Trimming removed 3 bases at V and 9 bases at J, with 9 bases between. CDR3 length: 12 amino acids. CDR3 loop: CASSLVLSEQFF. The CDR3 coding sequence is TGTGCCAGCAGCTTGGTACTTTCTGAGCAGTTCTTC.

The chain uses TRBV27 and TRBJ2-4; 9 positions agree with TRBD2. The germline gives CDR1 MNHEY, CDR2 SMNVEV (reference sequence). CDR3 size: 14 residues. Trimming removed 10 bases from V and 0 bases from J; junction bases left unmatched: 4. The CDR3 sequence: CATQLAGAKNIQYF. The CDR3 DNA follows: TGTGCCACCCAACTAGCGGGAGCCAAAAACATTCAGTACTTC.

The V and J genes are TRBV2 and TRBJ2-7, with no clear D. V was cut by 6 bases and J by 4 bases, with 13 bases left in between. In germline, CDR1 is SNHLY, CDR2 FYNNEI. This CDR3 contains 13 residues. The CDR3 region is CASSDRVLYEQYF. As DNA, the CDR3 is TGTGCCAGCAGCGACCGGGTCCTTTACGAGCAGTACTTC.

This chain uses TRBV5-1 with TRBJ2-3; D call uncertain. Per germline, CDR1 SGHRS and CDR2 YFSETQ. The CDR3 extends over 14 amino acids. The ends were cut back, 0 bases at V and 0 bases at J, with 5 bases in the middle. DNA for the CDR3: TGCGCCAGCAGCTTGGACAGTAGCACAGATACGCAGTATTTT. This translates into CASSLDSSTDTQYF.

This clone is a singleton in its sample. This chain links TRBV9 with TRBJ2-5, with D unresolved. Germline V gives CDR1 SGDLS, CDR2 YYNGEE. CDR3 length equals 18 residues. V was trimmed by 0 bases and J by 2 bases, leaving 20 bases between them. The CDR3 here is CASSVATGGVGAQETQYF. In DNA, the CDR3 is TGTGCCAGCAGCGTAGCTACGGGTGGAGTCGGAGCACAAGAGACCCAGTACTTC.

The gene calls are TRBV4-2 and TRBJ1-3, with 11 bases fitting TRBD1. In germline, CDR1 is LGHNA, CDR2 YNFKEQ. The ends lost 2 bases at V and 3 bases at J; junction bases unmatched: 6. This CDR3 is 17 amino acids long. The CDR3 protein is CASSQLQGQGVGNTIYF. The CDR3 DNA sequence: TGTGCCAGCAGCCAACTTCAGGGACAGGGGGTTGGAAACACCATATATTTT.

A single count supports this clone. The chain combines TRBV7-2 with TRBJ1-4, with 7 bases fitting TRBD1. The J segment lost 8 bases and the V segment lost 1 base, leaving 4 bases of the junction unmatched. Germline V gene data show CDR1 as SGHTA and CDR2 as FQGNSA. This CDR3 spans 14 amino acids. The CDR3 DNA reads as TGTGCCAGCAGCTTAGAGAGGGGGCGGGAAAAACTGTTTTTT. The encoded protein is CASSLERGREKLFF.

This chain joins TRBV9 and TRBJ2-1; 13 nucleotides line up with TRBD2. Per germline, CDR1 SGDLS and CDR2 YYNGEE. V lost 4 bases, J lost 7 bases, and 8 bases stayed unmatched. The CDR3 runs to 16 residues. CDR3 region: CASSPIRLAGGNEQFF. The CDR3 DNA is TGTGCCAGCAGCCCAATAAGACTAGCGGGAGGAAATGAGCAGTTCTTC.

This chain connects TRBV19 to TRBJ1-2; a weak D match, TRBD1 (6 bases). Trimming left V 8 bases short and J 2 bases short, with 12 bases between. Germline CDR1 is LNHDA and CDR2 is SQIVND (reference sequence). The CDR3 is made up of 13 amino acids. DNA for the CDR3: TGTGCCAGTGACCCAACAGGGAACTATGGCTACACCTTC. Translating it yields CASDPTGNYGYTF.

The chain combines TRBV5-1 with TRBJ2-3; 9 bases are shared with TRBD2. The J segment lost 3 bases and the V segment lost 2 bases, leaving 1 base of the junction unmatched. The CDR3 spans 14 residues. CDR1 is SGHRS and CDR2 is YFSETQ in the germline V gene. The CDR3 nucleotides read TGCGCCAGCAGCTTTAGCGGGAGAACAGATACGCAGTATTTT. Encoded protein: CASSFSGRTDTQYF.

The chain is built from TRBV7-9 and TRBJ1-1, with 7 bases fitting TRBD1. The V segment lost 5 bases and the J segment 13 bases; nucleotides outside the gene matches: 19. CDR1 is SEHNR and CDR2 is FQNEAQ in the germline V gene (reference sequence). This CDR3 comprises 15 residues. This CDR3 reads CASSPQGIVKGAVFF. The CDR3 DNA is TGTGCCAGCAGCCCTCAAGGGATTGTGAAGGGGGCGGTTTTCTTT.

The V call is TRBV28, the J call TRBJ2-7, with TRBD2 matching over 10 bases. Germline V gene sequence: CDR1 MDHEN, CDR2 SYDVKM. This CDR3 is 16 amino acids long. Trimming removed 6 bases from V and 6 bases from J; junction bases left unmatched: 14. The CDR3 protein is CASSSTGPSGSREQYF. For the CDR3, the DNA is TGTGCCAGCAGCTCAACCGGTCCTAGCGGGAGTCGCGAGCAGTACTTC.

The V gene is TRBV19, the J gene TRBJ1-5; D possibly corresponds to TRBD1 (6 bases). Between the trimmed V and J ends, which lost 3 bases and 1 base, there was a span of 13 bases. Germline values: CDR1 LNHDA, CDR2 SQIVND (reference sequence). This CDR3 is built from 16 residues. CDR3 sequence reads: CASSIGGGGSNQPQHF. The CDR3 coding sequence is TGTGCCAGTAGTATCGGAGGGGGGGGGAGCAATCAGCCCCAGCATTTT.

This chain uses TRBV28 with TRBJ2-7, with D hard to call. The CDR3 covers 13 residues. The V end was cut by 7 bases, the J end by 2 bases, with 12 bases between. Germline V gene data show CDR1 as MDHEN and CDR2 as SYDVKM. CDR3 DNA sequence: TGTGCCAGCATCCCCTCAGACACCTACGAGCAGTACTTC. Amino acid sequence: CASIPSDTYEQYF.

The chain employs TRBV6-4 and TRBJ2-3; 10 nucleotides line up with TRBD1. With 6 bases clipped from V and 1 base from J, the junction kept 4 bases outside the gene matches. Germline V gene sequence: CDR1 MRHNA, CDR2 SNTAGT. There are 15 residues in the CDR3. The CDR3 DNA reads as TGTGCCAGCAGCTCCGGGACAGGGGGCACAGATACGCAGTATTTT. The encoded protein is CASSSGTGGTDTQYF.

The chain has TRBV5-6 and TRBJ2-1; D call uncertain. Germline V gene lookup returns CDR1 SGHDT and CDR2 YYEEEE. The CDR3 is made up of 13 amino acids. V was trimmed by 4 bases and J by 8 bases, leaving 13 bases between them. Here the CDR3 reads CASSPEDSDEQFF. The CDR3 region has the DNA TGTGCCAGCAGCCCCGAAGACTCGGATGAGCAGTTCTTC.

The CDR3 sequence is CASSLERGIGGYTF. CDR3 nucleotide sequence: TGTGCCAGCAGCTTAGAAAGGGGGATAGGCGGCTACACCTTC. This rearrangement joins TRBV11-2 to TRBJ1-2, with D perhaps TRBD1 (6 bases). CDR1 and CDR2 (germline): SGHAT, FQNNGV. This CDR3 comprises 14 residues. V lost 0 bases to trimming and J lost 8 bases, with 13 bases between them.

The chain combines TRBV7-2 with TRBJ2-1, with D maybe TRBD2 (5 bases). This CDR3 region has 13 residues. Trimming took off 2 bases at V and 9 bases at J, with 11 bases between the two ends. Germline V gene sequence: CDR1 SGHTA, CDR2 FQGNSA. The CDR3 DNA follows: TGTGCCAGCAGCTTATGGGAGCGCGGTGAGCAGTTCTTC. It encodes CASSLWERGEQFF.